This T cell receptor beta chain emerged from a study of human versus mouse CDR3 diversity and MHC coevolution. Whole-study findings and limits: On average, humans showed more CDR3 deletions and insertions than mice.

V trimming: 8 bases; J trimming: 8 bases; junction bases outside the gene matches: 12. The CDR3 length is 14 residues. The germline gives CDR1 MNHNS, CDR2 SASEGT. This clone was observed a single time. Its antigen remains unknown. Sorting isolated naive CD4 T cells lacking CD45RO and expressing CD62L. Produced via immunoSEQ multiplex PCR; TCRdb's table is partial and in-frame only. This table has over 60,000 clones, 85% to 95% appearing once. This TCR came from a person aged 30 to 69 in good health. The sequenced sample consisted of naive CD4+ T cells from blood. Documented subset: CD45RO-negative CD62L-positive naive CD4 T cells. The chain has TRBV6-1 and TRBJ1-2; the match to TRBD1 covers 9 bases. The DNA of the CDR3 is TGTGCCAGCCATTACCCTACAGGGGGCGACGGCTACACCTTC. Translated, it gives CASHYPTGGDGYTF.